This TCR beta chain was observed in a study of shared clonotypes between healthy human individuals. This clone was picked up a small number of times. Its antigen is still unknown. Regarding the study as a whole: Sharing of clonotypes among donors was expected to vary with sequencing depth.

V shed 0 bases and J shed 7 bases, with 9 bases lying between them. The CDR3 runs to 13 residues. From germline, CDR1 is MNHNY and CDR2 SVGAGI (reference sequence). Sequencing used immunoSEQ multiplex PCR; TCRdb keeps in-frame clones, though not all of them. Of around 690,000 clones in the sample, about 90% are singletons; the top ten hold less than 40%. This sequence joins TRBV6-6 and TRBJ1-1, with D unclear. This TCR derives from a man aged 18-30 years in good health. Some clones in this sample may be carry-over from other donors' samples. The sequencing input was memory CD8+ T cells from PBMCs. Specified subset: CD45RO+ cells pooled with CCR7-negative TemRA cells. The chain's CDR3 is CASSYSKRVEAFF. CDR3 nucleotides: TGTGCCAGCAGTTACTCGAAACGAGTTGAAGCTTTCTTT.